This TCR beta chain came from a study of shared clonotypes between healthy human individuals. About the study: CD8 memory received one plate per donor, CD8 naive two, CD4 memory three and CD4 naive three.

This CDR3 has 11 amino acids. V lost 4 bases, J lost 7 bases, and 5 bases lay in between. Germline CDR1 and CDR2: LNHDA and SQIVND (reference sequence). Whole-study findings and limits: Specimens sampled were limited to blood, with tissue repertoires likely differing.

On this clone itself: Its antigen is unknown.

Each sample came from a Caucasian adult donor living in Nashville, Tennessee. Generated by immunoSEQ multiplex PCR, the TCRdb table keeps only in-frame clones and is missing some. The sample has 1,500,000 or so clones, 98% to 99% seen once. This chain joins TRBV19 and TRBJ2-1; the D is unclear. Sample: naive CD4+ T cells sorted from blood. Specified subset: CD45RA+ positively selected. The clonotype originates from a young man in good health. This CDR3 is CASSRINEQFF. As DNA, the CDR3 is TGTGCCAGTAGTAGGATAAATGAGCAGTTCTTC.